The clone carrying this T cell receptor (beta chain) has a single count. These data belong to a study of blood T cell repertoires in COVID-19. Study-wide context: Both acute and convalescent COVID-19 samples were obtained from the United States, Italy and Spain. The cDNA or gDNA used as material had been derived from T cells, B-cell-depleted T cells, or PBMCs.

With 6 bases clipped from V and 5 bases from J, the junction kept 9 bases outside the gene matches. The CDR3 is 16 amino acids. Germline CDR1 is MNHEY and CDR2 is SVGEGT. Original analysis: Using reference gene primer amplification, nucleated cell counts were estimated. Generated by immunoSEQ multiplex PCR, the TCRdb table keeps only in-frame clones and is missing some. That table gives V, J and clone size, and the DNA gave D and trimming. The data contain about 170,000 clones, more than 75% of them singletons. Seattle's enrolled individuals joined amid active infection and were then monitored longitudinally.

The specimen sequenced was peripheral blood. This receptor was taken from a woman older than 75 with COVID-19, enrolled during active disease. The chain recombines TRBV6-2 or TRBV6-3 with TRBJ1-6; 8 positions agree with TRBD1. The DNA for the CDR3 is TGTGCCAGCAGCGGACAGGGCCTCCAGAATAATTCACCCCTCCACTTT. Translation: CASSGQGLQNNSPLHF.